The next 21 T cell receptor beta chains were all read from a single sample in a study of regulatory T cells in long-lasting Graves disease. The time point denotes: newly diagnosed GD, antithyroid drugs for less than 3 months. TCR sequences were obtained from RNA taken from PBMCs. For TCR beta, libraries came from iRepertoire HTBI primers and Arm-PCR of CDR3 regions. TCRdb analysed the multiplex PCR reads with MiXCR anew, one entry per CDR3 protein. The table records some 600,000 distinct CDR3 sequences, 16% of them present only once. This sample was shared with a second study, whose subject was T cells in Graves' hyperthyroidism and ophthalmopathy.

The specimen comprised peripheral blood mononuclear cells (PBMCs), sampled at new diagnosis, from a patient treated with antithyroid drugs. These receptors came from a young man with Graves disease.

This clonotype was counted ten times or more. The chain has TRBV20-1 and TRBJ2-3; D ambiguous. CDR1 DFQATT and CDR2 SNEGSKA come from the germline V gene (reference sequence). V gave up 0 bases and J gave up 8 bases, with 9 bases separating them. CDR3 length equals 12 residues. The CDR3 sequence: CSARDLAVTQYF. The CDR3 coding sequence is TGCAGTGCTAGAGATTTGGCCGTTACGCAGTATTTT.

This clonotype was seen many times. The chain links TRBV29-1 to TRBJ2-4; no firm D call. The V end was cut by 5 bases, the J end by 9 bases, with 14 bases between. CDR1 is SQVTM and CDR2 is ANQGSEA in the germline V gene. This CDR3 has 12 residues. The CDR3 DNA sequence: TGCAGCGTTTTCACAAACCAAGGCATTCAGTACTTC. Translated: CSVFTNQGIQYF.

This clonotype was picked up one time. A much more abundant neighbour one base away suggests this may be a read error. This chain connects TRBV7-9 to TRBJ2-1; 12 positions match TRBD2. After removal of 2 bases from V and 9 bases from J, the junction contained 5 bases not matched to a gene. Germline CDR1 reads SEHNR; CDR2 reads FQNEAQ (reference sequence). The length of the CDR3 is 15 residues. The CDR3: CASSLYTSGRSEQFF. The CDR3 bases are TGTGCCAGCAGCTTATATACTAGCGGGAGGAGTGAGCAGTTCTTC.

The sample holds a few counts of this clonotype. The chain employs TRBV4-2 and TRBJ2-7; 7 positions match TRBD1. The trim removed 0 bases at V and 2 bases at J, leaving 7 bases unmatched. The CDR3 runs 16 residues. The germline V gene has CDR1 LGHNA and CDR2 YNFKEQ. The CDR3 here is CASSQEPGTVTYEQYF. CDR3 coding DNA: TGTGCCAGCAGCCAAGAGCCCGGGACAGTGACCTACGAGCAGTACTTC.

This clonotype was seen ten or more times. The chain carries TRBV25-1 and TRBJ2-1; 11 bases are shared with TRBD2. The J segment lost 7 bases and the V segment lost 6 bases, leaving 14 bases of the junction unmatched. The CDR3 contains 17 residues. Per germline, CDR1 MGHDK and CDR2 SYGVNS. The CDR3 reads CASSLTQTSGAWNEQFF. CDR3 bases: TGTGCCAGCAGCCTAACCCAGACTAGCGGGGCCTGGAATGAGCAGTTCTTC.

To note about this clonotype: This likely came from a read error, as a far larger clone is one base away. The chain combines TRBV19 with TRBJ2-6; the D is unclear. V lost 9 bases to trimming and J lost 4 bases, with 10 bases between them. The CDR3 has 13 amino acids. The germline V gene has CDR1 LNHDA and CDR2 SQIVND (reference sequence). CDR3 bases: TGTGCCAGCACCCCTTCCGGGGCCAACGTCCTGACTTTC. This gives the protein CASTPSGANVLTF. Full variable domain (outside the CDR3, taken from reference TRBV19 and TRBJ2-6): DGGITQSPKYLFRKEGQNVTLSCEQNLNHDAMYWYRQDPGQGLRLIYYSQIVNDFQKGDIAEGYSVSREKKESFPLTVTSAQKNPTAFYLCASTPSGANVLTFGAGSRLTVL.

With respect to this clonotype: A much more abundant neighbour one base away suggests this may be a read error. The CDR3 spells CASSLIRDTQYF. The CDR3 coding sequence is TGTGCCAGCAGCTTAATCAGAGATACGCAGTATTTT. The rearrangement uses TRBV7-9 and TRBJ2-3; D is uncertain. V lost 2 bases, J lost 5 bases, and 5 bases lay in between. Germline CDR1 reads SEHNR; CDR2 reads FQNEAQ (reference sequence). This CDR3 comprises 12 residues.

The chain joins TRBV11-2 to TRBJ2-5; D ambiguous. The CDR3 runs 16 residues. The V end was cut by 0 bases, the J end by 5 bases, with 16 bases between. Germline CDR1 reads SGHAT; CDR2 reads FQNNGV. CDR3 sequence reads: CASSLDFGTRYETQYF. DNA for the CDR3: TGTGCCAGCAGCTTAGATTTTGGTACGAGATACGAGACCCAGTACTTC.

This chain uses TRBV12-5 with TRBJ1-1, with D perhaps matching TRBD1 (6 bases). V dropped 3 bases and J dropped 4 bases, with 24 bases sitting between them. CDR3 size: 18 residues. Germline V gives CDR1 LGHNT, CDR2 FRNRAP. The CDR3 region is CASGFRSQGRGNFTEAFF. The DNA of the CDR3 is TGTGCTAGTGGTTTTCGTTCCCAGGGCAGGGGAAATTTCACTGAAGCTTTCTTT.

This clonotype appeared a few times. This chain joins TRBV10-1 and TRBJ2-7, with a possible D match to TRBD2 (5 bases). The CDR3 is 14 amino acids. The germline CDR1 and CDR2 sequences are WNHNN and SYGVQD (reference sequence). With 6 bases removed from V and 2 bases from J, the gap between germline ends came to 14 bases. CDR3 sequence reads: CASSGVSNPYEQYF. The CDR3, as DNA: TGCGCCAGCAGCGGGGTTTCTAACCCCTACGAGCAGTACTTC.

The genes are TRBV27 and TRBJ1-2; no firm D call. Between the trimmed V and J ends, which lost 6 bases and 6 bases, there was a span of 14 bases. The CDR3 is made up of 13 amino acids. The germline CDR1 and CDR2 sequences are MNHEY and SMNVEV (reference sequence). This chain's CDR3 is CASSPMSVDGYTF. The CDR3, as DNA: TGTGCCAGCAGCCCGATGTCGGTTGATGGCTACACCTTC.

This clonotype was recorded many times. The J gene is TRBJ2-7, the V gene TRBV20-1, with 9 bases fitting TRBD1. CDR3 size: 12 residues. The germline CDR1 and CDR2 sequences are DFQATT and SNEGSKA (reference sequence). V shed 5 bases and J 6 bases; nucleotides not matched to a gene: 5. The CDR3 protein is CSARLDRGEQYF. CDR3 coding DNA: TGCAGTGCTCGGTTGGACAGGGGCGAGCAGTACTTC.

The CDR3 protein is CASSPGPDSTYGYTF. The DNA of the CDR3 is TGTGCCAGCAGCCCGGGACCTGACAGCACCTATGGCTACACCTTC. The chain carries TRBV5-4 and TRBJ1-2; weak D call: TRBD1 (5 bases). Trimming stripped 4 bases from V and 4 bases from J, with 17 bases between. Looked up from germline, CDR1 is SGHNT and CDR2 is YYREEE (reference sequence). This CDR3 is 15 amino acids long.

This clonotype was observed a few times. A much more abundant neighbour one base away suggests this may be a read error. This chain connects TRBV20-1 to TRBJ2-1, with TRBD2 matching 15 bases. Germline assignment: CDR1 DFQATT and CDR2 SNEGSKA (reference sequence). This CDR3 is 16 amino acids long. V lost 2 bases, J lost 10 bases, and 9 bases stayed unmatched. The CDR3, as DNA: TGCAGTGCTAGAAGAGGGACTAGCGGGAGGACGGGCGAGCAGTTCTTC. It encodes CSARRGTSGRTGEQFF.

This clonotype was picked up many times. The chain's CDR3 is CASSPPSGRAGPSTQYF. CDR3 in DNA: TGTGCCAGCAGCCCCCCTAGCGGGAGGGCCGGACCCTCTACGCAGTATTTT. The chain joins TRBV7-8 to TRBJ2-3; 12 positions agree with TRBD2. The CDR3 length is 17 residues. Germline V gives CDR1 SGHVS, CDR2 FQNEAQ. Trimming at V came to 5 bases and at J to 8 bases, leaving 14 bases not matched to a gene.

This clonotype was counted many times. V gene TRBV27 combines with J gene TRBJ2-5, with D perhaps TRBD2 (5 bases). The V end lost 3 bases, the J end lost 1 base, and 12 bases lay between the germline ends. The CDR3 extends over 15 amino acids. Germline assignment: CDR1 MNHEY and CDR2 SMNVEV (reference sequence). CDR3 amino acids: CASSLVRGSQETQYF. The CDR3 DNA reads TGTGCCAGCAGTTTGGTTCGGGGATCCCAAGAGACCCAGTACTTC.

CDR3 loop: CASSPAGGRTNTGELFF. CDR3 coding DNA: TGTGCCAGCAGCCCCGCAGGAGGGAGGACGAACACCGGGGAGCTGTTTTTT. The V and J genes are TRBV6-1 and TRBJ2-2, with D possibly TRBD2 on 6 matching bases. The V end was cut by 6 bases, the J end by 0 bases, with 17 bases between. The CDR3 runs to 17 residues. Germline V gene lookup returns CDR1 MNHNS and CDR2 SASEGT.

This clonotype was counted at least ten times. The chain couples TRBV28 to TRBJ2-2; 9 nucleotides line up with TRBD2. The V segment lost 6 bases and the J segment 4 bases; nucleotides outside the gene matches: 9. This CDR3 region has 16 residues. CDR1 is MDHEN and CDR2 is SYDVKM in the germline V gene. This CDR3 is CASRFPGGRATGELFF. For the CDR3, the DNA is TGTGCCAGCAGGTTCCCTGGCGGGAGGGCCACCGGGGAGCTGTTTTTT. The full variable domain, with the rest looked up from reference TRBV28 and TRBJ2-2, is DVKVTQSSRYLVKRTGEKVFLECVQDMDHENMFWYRQDPGLGLRLIYFSYDVKMKEKGDIPEGYSVSREKKERFSLILESASTNQTSMYLCASRFPGGRATGELFFGEGSRLTVL.

About this clonotype: A read error may explain this, as a much larger clone is one base away. This rearrangement joins TRBV7-9 to TRBJ2-1; 10 bases agree with TRBD1. Looked up from germline, CDR1 is SEHNR and CDR2 is FQNEAQ (reference sequence). V was pared by 2 bases and J by 6 bases, with 7 bases of the junction left unmatched. The CDR3 spans 16 residues. Written as DNA, the CDR3 is TGTGCCAGCAGCTTAAGGGGACAGGGGAAATGCAATGAGCAGTTCTTC. It encodes CASSLRGQGKCNEQFF.

This chain joins TRBV20-1 and TRBJ2-5, with a possible D match to TRBD1 (6 bases). The CDR3 is 15 residues long. The germline V gene encodes CDR1 DFQATT and CDR2 SNEGSKA (reference sequence). Trimming cost V 2 bases and J 4 bases, with 17 bases left between them. CDR3 sequence (DNA): TGCAGTGCTAGACCCCTTCAAACAGGGTTAGAGACCCAGTACTTC. The encoded protein is CSARPLQTGLETQYF.

This clonotype was detected ten times or more. The rearrangement links TRBV27 to TRBJ2-7; 7 bases align to TRBD1. Germline V gene lookup returns CDR1 MNHEY and CDR2 SMNVEV (reference sequence). Unmatched junction bases numbered 3, after V lost 5 bases and J lost 2 bases. CDR3 length: 13 amino acids. The CDR3 DNA reads TGTGCCAGCAGTGTACAGGGGACCTACGAGCAGTACTTC. Translating it yields CASSVQGTYEQYF.